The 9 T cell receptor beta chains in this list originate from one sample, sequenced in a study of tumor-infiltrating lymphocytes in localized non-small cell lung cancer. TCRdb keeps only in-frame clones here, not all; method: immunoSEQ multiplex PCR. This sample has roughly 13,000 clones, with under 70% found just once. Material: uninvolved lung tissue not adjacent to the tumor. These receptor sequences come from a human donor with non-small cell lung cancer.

CDR3 protein: CASSSATSGRVHEQYF. In DNA form, the CDR3 reads TGTGCCAGCAGCTCTGCCACTAGCGGGAGGGTCCACGAGCAGTACTTC. The chain employs TRBV7-2 and TRBJ2-7; 13 bases align to TRBD2. V shed 4 bases, J shed 5 bases, and the junction held 8 bases outside the gene matches. The germline V gene has CDR1 SGHTA and CDR2 FQGNSA. The CDR3 sequence is 16 residues long.

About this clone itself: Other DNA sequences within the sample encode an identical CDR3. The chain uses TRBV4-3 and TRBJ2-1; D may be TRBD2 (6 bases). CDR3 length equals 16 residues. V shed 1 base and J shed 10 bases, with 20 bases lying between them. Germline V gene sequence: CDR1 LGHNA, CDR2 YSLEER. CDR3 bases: TGCGCCAGCAGCCAAGGCCGGTTGGAGCGGGCCAACGAGCAGTTCTTC. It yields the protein CASSQGRLERANEQFF.

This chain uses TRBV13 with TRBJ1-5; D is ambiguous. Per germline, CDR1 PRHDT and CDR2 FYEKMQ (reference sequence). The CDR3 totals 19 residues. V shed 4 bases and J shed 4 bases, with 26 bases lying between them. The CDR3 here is CASSSRRPPRASGNQPQHF. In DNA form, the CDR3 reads TGTGCCAGCAGCTCTCGAAGGCCGCCGAGGGCATCTGGGAATCAGCCCCAGCATTTT. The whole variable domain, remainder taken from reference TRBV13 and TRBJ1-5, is AAGVIQSPRHLIKEKRETATLKCYPIPRHDTVYWYQQGPGQDPQFLISFYEKMQSDKGSIPDRFSAQQFSDYHSELNMSSLELGDSALYFCASSSRRPPRASGNQPQHFGDGTRLSIL.

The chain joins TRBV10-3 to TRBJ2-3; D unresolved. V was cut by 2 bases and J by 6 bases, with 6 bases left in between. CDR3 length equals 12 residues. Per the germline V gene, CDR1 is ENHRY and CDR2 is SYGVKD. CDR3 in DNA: TGTGCCATCAGTGAGACCATCGATACGCAGTATTTT. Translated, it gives CAISETIDTQYF.

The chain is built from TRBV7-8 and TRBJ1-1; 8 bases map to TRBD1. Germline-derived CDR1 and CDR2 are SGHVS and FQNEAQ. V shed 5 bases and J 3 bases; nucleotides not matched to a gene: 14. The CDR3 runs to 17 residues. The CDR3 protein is CASSPREATGAHTEAFF. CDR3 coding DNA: TGTGCCAGCAGCCCTCGGGAAGCGACAGGGGCCCACACTGAAGCTTTCTTT.

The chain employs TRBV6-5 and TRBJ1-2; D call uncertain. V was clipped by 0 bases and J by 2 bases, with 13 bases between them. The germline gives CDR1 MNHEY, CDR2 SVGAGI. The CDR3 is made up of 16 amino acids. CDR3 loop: CASSYSSSPANYGYTF. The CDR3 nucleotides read TGTGCCAGCAGTTACTCGAGTTCCCCAGCGAACTATGGCTACACCTTC.

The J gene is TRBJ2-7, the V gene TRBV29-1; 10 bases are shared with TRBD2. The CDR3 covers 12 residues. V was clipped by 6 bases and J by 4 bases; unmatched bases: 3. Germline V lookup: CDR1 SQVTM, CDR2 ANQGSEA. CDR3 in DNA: TGCAGCGTCAAGGGACTAGCGTACGAGCAGTACTTC. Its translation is CSVKGLAYEQYF.

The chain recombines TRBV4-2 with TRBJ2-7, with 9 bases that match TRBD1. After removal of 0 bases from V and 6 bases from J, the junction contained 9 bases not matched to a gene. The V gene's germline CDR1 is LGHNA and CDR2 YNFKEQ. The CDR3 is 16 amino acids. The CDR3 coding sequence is TGTGCCAGCAGCCAAGATGGGACAGGGAGGGGTATCGAGCAGTACTTC. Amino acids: CASSQDGTGRGIEQYF.

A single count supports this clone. The CDR3 protein is CAWRTTGDLSPLHF. The CDR3 DNA reads TGTGCCTGGAGAACGACAGGGGACCTTTCACCCCTCCACTTT. The V gene is TRBV30, the J gene TRBJ1-6; TRBD1 aligns across 8 bases. J gave up 9 bases and V 3 bases, and 7 bases lay outside the gene matches. From germline, CDR1 is GTSNPN and CDR2 SVGIG (reference sequence). The CDR3 has 14 amino acids.